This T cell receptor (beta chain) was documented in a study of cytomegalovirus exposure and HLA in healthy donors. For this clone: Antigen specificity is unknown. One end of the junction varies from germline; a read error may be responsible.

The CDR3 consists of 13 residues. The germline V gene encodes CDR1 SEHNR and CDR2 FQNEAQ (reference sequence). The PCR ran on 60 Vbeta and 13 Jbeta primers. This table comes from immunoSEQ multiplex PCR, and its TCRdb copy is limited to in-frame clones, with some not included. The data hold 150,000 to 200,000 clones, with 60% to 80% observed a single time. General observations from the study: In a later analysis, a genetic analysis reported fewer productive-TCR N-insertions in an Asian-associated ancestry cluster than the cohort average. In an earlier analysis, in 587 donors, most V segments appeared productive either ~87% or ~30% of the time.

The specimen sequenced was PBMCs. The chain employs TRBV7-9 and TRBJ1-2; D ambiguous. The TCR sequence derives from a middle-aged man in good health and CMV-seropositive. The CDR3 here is CSSSLVAGYGYTF. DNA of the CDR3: TGTTCCAGCAGCTTAGTTGCGGGGTATGGCTACACCTTC.